The T cell receptor beta chain under discussion was sequenced for a study of T cell clonotyping in hematopoietic cell transplantation. Study outcomes and limitations: Broader posttransplant TCR repertoire diversity was predicted by graft donor and pretransplant recipient Inverse Simpson Index values. At the given depth, recipient repertoires were over 97% de novo clonotypes. Pathologically expanded recipient clonotypes increased progressively from day 30 to day 180 as diversity fell.

Using immunoSEQ multiplex PCR, the repertoire was profiled, and TCRdb retains in-frame clones only, with some absent. The sample has roughly 5,000 clones, roughly 91% seen once; the top ten hold over 25%. Points on this clone: What it binds is not known.

Recipient blood drawn about 28 days pretransplant and days 30, 100, 180 after. Sequenced material: peripheral blood mononuclear cells, taken 100 days after allogeneic stem cell transplant. This receptor was obtained from a male patient aged 70-85 years who had an allogeneic stem cell transplant from an unrelated donor, so T cells may come from the graft donor. Some clones in this sample may be carry-over from other donors' samples.

For the CDR3, the DNA is TGTGCCAGCAGTTCTTCAGGGGGCTATGGAAACACCATATATTTT. Residues: CASSSSGGYGNTIYF. The rearrangement uses TRBV28 and TRBJ1-3, with 8 bases matching TRBD1. CDR1 MDHEN and CDR2 SYDVKM come from the germline V gene. The J segment lost 3 bases and the V segment lost 4 bases, leaving 5 bases of the junction unmatched. The CDR3 has 15 residues.